This T cell receptor (beta chain) came from a study of cytomegalovirus exposure and HLA in healthy donors. Use of 60 Vbeta and 13 Jbeta primers characterized the PCR. Per the authors' pipeline: In a later analysis, around 10 million of about 80 million unique beta chains occurred in at least two donors. Using immunoSEQ multiplex PCR, the repertoire was profiled, and TCRdb retains in-frame clones only, with some absent. Clonal size and the V and J genes are those of that table, whereas D and trimming came from the DNA. The repertoire includes 160,000 or so clones, 70% to 80% of them detected once, and around 1.4% sits in the top ten. The V segment lost 6 bases and the J segment 4 bases; nucleotides outside the gene matches: 10. CDR1 and CDR2 from the germline V gene are SNHLY and FYNNEI. The CDR3 consists of 15 residues.

This receptor was obtained from a man between 60 and 70 years old in good health and CMV-seronegative. Input material: PBMCs. The chain links TRBV2 to TRBJ2-5, with TRBD2 matching over 8 bases. The CDR3 here is CASRAVRGGRETQYF. The CDR3 coding sequence is TGTGCCAGCAGGGCAGTACGGGGGGGTCGAGAGACCCAGTACTTC.